What follows describes a single T cell receptor (beta chain). The antigen it recognizes is unknown. Qualities for individual bases were not recorded, and no much larger clone is one base off. The germline V gene supplies CDR1 SGHTA and CDR2 FQGNSA. The CDR3 sequence holds 17 residues, the cysteine and phenylalanine included. CDR3 DNA is the only sequence kept; it has 51 bases, read in frame from the first base. The germline V and J ends show losses of 4 bases and 4 bases respectively, and no gene match explains 13 bases of the junction. The data were obtained in a study of CD8 T cells in Susac syndrome (dated 2019 in TCRdb). Background for the entire study: The study used repertoire sequencing to test whether antigen drove CD8+ T cell activation and differentiation in Susac syndrome. The clonality of the CD8+ T cell repertoire was compared across 11 to 12 healthy donors, some 14 Susac syndrome patients and under 18 multiple sclerosis patients.

Peripheral blood CD8+ and CD4+ T cells from healthy donors, Susac syndrome patients and multiple sclerosis patients were profiled by high-throughput TCR beta sequencing. Treatment-naive patients with stable or active relapsing-remitting disease fulfilling revised McDonald criteria were used as multiple sclerosis controls. Bulk CD8+ and CD4+ T cells were purified by magnetic negative isolation, while CD8+ TEMRA cells were enriched using FACS. Blood was drawn into EDTA tubes, processed within 24 hours, and PBMCs were isolated by density gradient centrifugation. PBMCs intended for TCR sequencing were cryopreserved in liquid nitrogen and thawed later in a water bath at 37 degrees C. Purity of sorted or isolated CD4+, CD8+ and CD8+ TEMRA cells was at least 90%. RNA was extracted using the RNeasy kit, and roughly 0.5 to 1 microgram was reverse transcribed with random hexamers. The immunoSEQ multiplex PCR assay, which covers 54 Vbeta and 13 Jbeta segments, was used to amplify TCR beta CDR3 regions. PCR amplification bias was corrected using a synthetic template baseline for primer optimization and computational correction. Processing in the source paper ran as follows. Reads were assigned to V, D and J genes according to IMGT and analyzed in immunoSEQ Analyzer, with only productive sequences retained. To calculate clonality, Shannon entropy was normalized by log2 of the number of productive unique sequences and then subtracted from one. Public and private clones were assessed among the 100 most prevalent clones of each patient and control. Clones were defined as Susac-specific if absent from the healthy and MS cohorts, from over a thousand published viral clones and from other ImmuneACCESS disease sequences. TCRdb reworked the public reads: Q25 trimming with fastp, MiXCR clone assembly, productive beta chains retained. Every distinct CDR3 protein forms one entry, paired with its most common genes and DNA. TCRdb's processing, not the authors' own work, is the source of the V and J calls. Counted in this sample were some 300,000 distinct CDR3 sequences; approximately 85% of them appeared once. Approximately 0.11% of the sample is in the top ten clones.

Paper-wide results and their limitations: The study acknowledged that relatively few individuals were included in the TCR sequencing and HLA analysis.

Sequenced input: CD8+ T cells from PBMCs. The chain joins TRBV7-2 to TRBJ2-1; 7 bases in the junction line up with TRBD2. The receptor was isolated from a human donor with multiple sclerosis. The CDR3 region reads CASSYTAGLGMYNEQFF. The DNA reads as follows: TGTGCCAGCAGCTATACGGCCGGACTAGGGATGTACAATGAGCAGTTCTTC.